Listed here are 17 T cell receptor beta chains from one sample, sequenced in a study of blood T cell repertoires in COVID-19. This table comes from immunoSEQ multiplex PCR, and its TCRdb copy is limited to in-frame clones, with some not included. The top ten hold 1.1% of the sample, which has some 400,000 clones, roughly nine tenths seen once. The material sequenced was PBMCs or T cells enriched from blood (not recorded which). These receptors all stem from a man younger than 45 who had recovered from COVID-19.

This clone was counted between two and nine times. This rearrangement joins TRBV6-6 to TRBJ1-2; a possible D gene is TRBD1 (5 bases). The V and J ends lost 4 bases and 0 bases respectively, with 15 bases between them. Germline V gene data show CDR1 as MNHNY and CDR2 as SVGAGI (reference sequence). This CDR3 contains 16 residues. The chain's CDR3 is CASSFTGEAANYGYTF. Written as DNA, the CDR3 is TGTGCCAGCAGTTTTACGGGGGAGGCGGCTAACTATGGCTACACCTTC.

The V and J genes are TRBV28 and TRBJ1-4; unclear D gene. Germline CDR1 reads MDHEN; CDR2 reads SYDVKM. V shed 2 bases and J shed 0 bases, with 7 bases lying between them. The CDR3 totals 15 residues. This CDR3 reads CASSLGQATNEKLFF. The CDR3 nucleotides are TGTGCCAGCAGTTTAGGCCAAGCAACTAATGAAAAACTGTTTTTT.

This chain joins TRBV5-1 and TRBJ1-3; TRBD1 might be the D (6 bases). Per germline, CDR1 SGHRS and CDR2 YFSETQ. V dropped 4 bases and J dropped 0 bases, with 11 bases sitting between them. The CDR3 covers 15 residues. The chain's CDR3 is CASSPGETSGNTIYF. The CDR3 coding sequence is TGCGCCAGCAGCCCAGGGGAGACCTCTGGAAACACCATATATTTT.

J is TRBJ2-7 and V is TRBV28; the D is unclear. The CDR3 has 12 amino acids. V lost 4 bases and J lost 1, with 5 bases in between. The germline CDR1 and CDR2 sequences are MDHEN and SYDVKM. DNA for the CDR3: TGTGCCAGCAGTTCGAGGTCCTACGAGCAGTACTTC. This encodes CASSSRSYEQYF.

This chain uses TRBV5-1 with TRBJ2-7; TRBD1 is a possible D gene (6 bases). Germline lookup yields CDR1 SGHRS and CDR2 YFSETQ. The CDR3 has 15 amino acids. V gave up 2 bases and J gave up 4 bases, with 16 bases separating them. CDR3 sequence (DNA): TGCGCCAGCAGCTTCACGGACAGAACGGCTTACGAGCAGTACTTC. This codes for CASSFTDRTAYEQYF.

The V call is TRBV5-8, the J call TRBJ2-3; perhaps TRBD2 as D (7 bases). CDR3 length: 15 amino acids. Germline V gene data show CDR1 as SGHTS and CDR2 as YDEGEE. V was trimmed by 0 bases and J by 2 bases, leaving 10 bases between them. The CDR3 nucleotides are TGTGCCAGCAGCTTGGTGGGGGGGCTCACAGATACGCAGTATTTT. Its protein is CASSLVGGLTDTQYF. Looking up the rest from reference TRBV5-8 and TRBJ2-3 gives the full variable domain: EAGVTQSPTHLIKTRGQQATLRCSPISGHTSVYWYQQALGLGLQFLLWYDEGEERNRGNFPPRFSGRQFPNYSSELNVNALELEDSALYLCASSLVGGLTDTQYFGPGTRLTVL.

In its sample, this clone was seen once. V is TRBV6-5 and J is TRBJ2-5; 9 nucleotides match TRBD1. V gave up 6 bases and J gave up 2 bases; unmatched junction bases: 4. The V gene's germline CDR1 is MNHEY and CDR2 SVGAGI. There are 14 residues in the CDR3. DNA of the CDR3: TGTGCCAGCAGGGCCGGGACAGGGCAAGAGACCCAGTACTTC. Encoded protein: CASRAGTGQETQYF.

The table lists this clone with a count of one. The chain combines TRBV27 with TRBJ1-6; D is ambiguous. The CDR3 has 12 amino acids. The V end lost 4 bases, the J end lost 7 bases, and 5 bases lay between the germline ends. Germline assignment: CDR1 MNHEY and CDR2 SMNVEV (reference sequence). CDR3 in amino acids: CASSSPNSPLHF. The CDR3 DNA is TGTGCCAGCAGTTCCCCGAATTCACCCCTCCACTTT.

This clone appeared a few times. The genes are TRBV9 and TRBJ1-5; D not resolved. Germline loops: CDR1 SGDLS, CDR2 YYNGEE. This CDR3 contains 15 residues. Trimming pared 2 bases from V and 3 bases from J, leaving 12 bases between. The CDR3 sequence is CASSVGVTINQPQHF. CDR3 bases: TGTGCCAGCAGCGTTGGAGTTACTATCAATCAGCCCCAGCATTTT.

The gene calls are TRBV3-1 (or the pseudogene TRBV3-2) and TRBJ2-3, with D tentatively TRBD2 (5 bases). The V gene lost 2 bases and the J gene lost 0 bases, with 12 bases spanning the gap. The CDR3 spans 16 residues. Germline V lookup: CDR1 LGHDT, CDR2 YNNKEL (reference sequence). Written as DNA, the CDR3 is TGTGCCAGCAGCCAAACGTTGGAGGTGAGCACAGATACGCAGTATTTT. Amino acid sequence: CASSQTLEVSTDTQYF.

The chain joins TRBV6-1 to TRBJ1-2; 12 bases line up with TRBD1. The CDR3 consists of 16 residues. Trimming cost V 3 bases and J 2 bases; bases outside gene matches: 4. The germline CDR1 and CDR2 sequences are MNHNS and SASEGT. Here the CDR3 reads CASSDRDRGLNYGYTF. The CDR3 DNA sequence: TGTGCCAGCAGTGACCGGGACAGGGGGCTCAACTATGGCTACACCTTC.

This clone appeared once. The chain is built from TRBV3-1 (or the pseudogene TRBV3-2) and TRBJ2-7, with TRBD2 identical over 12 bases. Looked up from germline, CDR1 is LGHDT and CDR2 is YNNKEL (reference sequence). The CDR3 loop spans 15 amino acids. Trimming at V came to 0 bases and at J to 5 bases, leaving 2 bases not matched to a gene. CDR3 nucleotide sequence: TGTGCCAGCAGCCAAGAACTAGCGGGAGGTAACGAGCAGTACTTC. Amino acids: CASSQELAGGNEQYF.

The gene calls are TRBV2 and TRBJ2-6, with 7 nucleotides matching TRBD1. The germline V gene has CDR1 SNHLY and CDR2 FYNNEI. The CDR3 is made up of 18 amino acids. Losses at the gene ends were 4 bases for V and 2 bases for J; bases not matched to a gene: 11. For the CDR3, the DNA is TGTGCCAGCAGTGGTTTGGGTGGAACAGGGGCTGGGGCCAACGTCCTGACTTTC. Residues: CASSGLGGTGAGANVLTF.

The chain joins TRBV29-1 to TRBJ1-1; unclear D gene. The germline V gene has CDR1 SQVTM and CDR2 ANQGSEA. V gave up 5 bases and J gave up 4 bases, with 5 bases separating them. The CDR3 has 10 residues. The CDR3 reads CSVIVTEAFF. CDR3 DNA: TGCAGCGTTATCGTCACTGAAGCTTTCTTT.

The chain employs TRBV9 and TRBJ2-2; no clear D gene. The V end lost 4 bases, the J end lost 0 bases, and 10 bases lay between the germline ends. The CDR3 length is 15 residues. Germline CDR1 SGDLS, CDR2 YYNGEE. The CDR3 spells CASSPLRTNTGELFF. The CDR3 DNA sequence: TGTGCCAGCAGCCCCCTGCGTACGAACACCGGGGAGCTGTTTTTT. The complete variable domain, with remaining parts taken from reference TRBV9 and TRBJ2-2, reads DSGVTQTPKHLITATGQRVTLRCSPRSGDLSVYWYQQSLDQGLQFLIQYYNGEERAKGNILERFSAQQFPDLHSELNLSSLELGDSALYFCASSPLRTNTGELFFGEGSRLTVL.

The CDR3 protein is CASSARLALPYNEQFF. The DNA of the CDR3 is TGTGCCAGCAGCGCCCGACTAGCGTTACCCTACAATGAGCAGTTCTTC. The rearrangement joins TRBV7-8 to TRBJ2-1; 8 positions agree with TRBD2. Trimming cost V 5 bases and J 2 bases; bases outside gene matches: 8. The germline CDR1 and CDR2 sequences are SGHVS and FQNEAQ. The CDR3 covers 16 residues.

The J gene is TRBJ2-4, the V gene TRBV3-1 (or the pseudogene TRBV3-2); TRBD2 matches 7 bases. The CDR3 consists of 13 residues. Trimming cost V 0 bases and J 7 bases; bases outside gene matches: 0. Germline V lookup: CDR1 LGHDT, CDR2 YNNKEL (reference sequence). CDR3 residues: CASSQDSGNIQYF. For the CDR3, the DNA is TGTGCCAGCAGCCAAGATAGCGGGAACATTCAGTACTTC.